This T cell receptor beta chain was captured in a study of neurological immune-mediated disorders. This clonotype was recorded many times. The length of the CDR3 is 14 residues. The V segment lost 5 bases and the J segment 6 bases; nucleotides outside the gene matches: 5. The V gene's germline CDR1 is LNHNV and CDR2 YYDKDF (reference sequence). Time point here: longitudinal time-point 2. 5'RACE with 10-nucleotide random UMIs generated the cDNA. TCRdb reanalysed the 5' RACE reads using MiXCR and keeps one entry per CDR3 protein. This sample carries about 80,000 distinct CDR3 sequences, 5% to 6% of them seen once, and the ten largest clones take 7.9%.

The chain has TRBV15 and TRBJ2-1, with 9 nucleotides matching TRBD1. The clonotype was recovered from a woman in her sixties with multiple sclerosis. Sequencing was performed on PBMCs. CDR3 DNA sequence: TGTGCCACCAGCCGTCCGGACAGGGGCAATGAGCAGTTCTTC. It encodes CATSRPDRGNEQFF.